Listed below are T cell receptor beta chains from one sample, sequenced in a study of blood T cell repertoires in COVID-19. Profiled with immunoSEQ multiplex PCR; TCRdb holds only in-frame clones, not every one. The sample consists of around 300,000 clones, roughly 86% of them appearing once. Material for sequencing was PBMCs or T cells enriched from blood (not recorded which). These receptors originate from a woman younger than 30 who had recovered from COVID-19. Both conserved end residues are part of each CDR3. D genes are given only for firm matches. Size is omitted from some rows. Given values are once, few, many or a class for expanded clones.

V: TRBV27; J: TRBJ2-7; size: -; D: -; CDR3: CASSLFRDSYEQYF; DNA: TGTGCCAGCAGTTTATTCCGGGATTCCTACGAGCAGTACTTC
V: TRBV4-2; J: TRBJ2-3; size: -; D: TRBD2; CDR3: CASSQLAGHTDTQYF; DNA: TGTGCCAGCAGCCAATTAGCGGGGCACACAGATACGCAGTATTTT
V: TRBV5-1; J: TRBJ1-2; size: -; D: TRBD1; CDR3: CASSPGQGNYGYTF; DNA: TGCGCCAGCAGCCCGGGACAGGGGAACTATGGCTACACCTTC
V: TRBV27; J: TRBJ2-1; size: -; D: TRBD1; CDR3: CASSLRTGETGGYNEQFF; DNA: TGTGCCAGCAGTTTAAGGACCGGTGAGACAGGGGGCTACAATGAGCAGTTCTTC
V: TRBV6-2/TRBV6-3; J: TRBJ2-1; size: few; D: TRBD2; CDR3: CASSPGLAVNEQFF; DNA: TGTGCCAGCAGCCCGGGACTAGCGGTCAATGAGCAGTTCTTC
V: TRBV7-2; J: TRBJ2-3; size: -; D: TRBD1; CDR3: CASSLISGTGTDTQYF; DNA: TGTGCCAGCAGCTTAATATCCGGGACAGGCACAGATACGCAGTATTTT
V: TRBV5-6; J: TRBJ1-1; size: -; D: -; CDR3: CASSFSGMNTEAFF; DNA: TGTGCCAGCAGCTTTTCAGGGATGAACACTGAAGCTTTCTTT
V: TRBV3-1/TRBV3-2; J: TRBJ1-6; size: few; D: TRBD1; CDR3: CASSQVGGQGSPLHF; DNA: TGTGCCAGCAGCCAAGTAGGGGGACAGGGATCACCCCTCCACTTT
V: TRBV6-5; J: TRBJ2-7; size: few; D: -; CDR3: CASRPPVGEAEQYF; DNA: TGTGCCAGCAGACCCCCCGTGGGTGAGGCCGAGCAGTACTTC
V: TRBV6-4; J: TRBJ1-1; size: -; D: -; CDR3: CASSATSLTEAFF; DNA: TGTGCCAGCAGTGCCACATCGCTCACAGAAGCTTTCTTT
V: TRBV15; J: TRBJ2-1; size: -; D: -; CDR3: CATLGGPYNEQFF; DNA: TGTGCCACATTGGGGGGGCCCTACAATGAGCAGTTCTTC
V: TRBV4-1; J: TRBJ2-1; size: -; D: -; CDR3: CASSQEQASSYNEQFF; DNA: TGCGCCAGCAGCCAAGAACAGGCAAGCTCCTACAATGAGCAGTTCTTC
V: TRBV19; J: TRBJ2-1; size: -; D: -; CDR3: CASSGNREKGLWGLQFF; DNA: TGTGCCAGTAGCGGCAATCGGGAGAAAGGTTTGTGGGGACTGCAGTTCTTC
V: TRBV9; J: TRBJ2-5; size: -; D: TRBD2; CDR3: CASSNTLAGQETQYF; DNA: TGTGCCAGCAGCAATACCCTAGCGGGGCAAGAGACCCAGTACTTC
V: TRBV27; J: TRBJ1-2; size: -; D: TRBD1; CDR3: CASSLLDRGGGYTF; DNA: TGTGCCAGCAGTTTGCTAGACAGGGGAGGTGGCTACACCTTC
V: TRBV5-1; J: TRBJ2-3; size: -; D: TRBD2; CDR3: CASSLTSGRSTDTQYF; DNA: TGCGCCAGCAGCTTGACTAGCGGGAGAAGCACAGATACGCAGTATTTT
V: TRBV12-3/TRBV12-4; J: TRBJ2-1; size: -; D: -; CDR3: CASSSLNEQFF; DNA: TGTGCCAGCAGTTCGTTAAATGAGCAGTTCTTC
V: TRBV5-1; J: TRBJ2-1; size: -; D: -; CDR3: CASSLVDFKYNEQFF; DNA: TGCGCCAGCAGCTTGGTTGACTTTAAGTACAATGAGCAGTTCTTC
V: TRBV10-3; J: TRBJ2-1; size: -; D: TRBD2; CDR3: CAIKPSGLPDEQFF; DNA: TGTGCCATCAAACCTAGCGGCCTTCCGGATGAGCAGTTCTTC
V: TRBV9; J: TRBJ1-5; size: -; D: -; CDR3: CASSVEGHSDQPQHF; DNA: TGTGCCAGCAGCGTAGAGGGACATTCGGATCAGCCCCAGCATTTT
V: TRBV4-2; J: TRBJ2-1; size: once; D: TRBD2; CDR3: CASSQASGRLTEQFF; DNA: TGTGCCAGCAGCCAAGCTAGCGGGAGACTAACTGAGCAGTTCTTC
V: TRBV2; J: TRBJ1-5; size: once; D: TRBD1; CDR3: CASRRTGDSNQPQHF; DNA: TGTGCCAGCAGGAGGACAGGTGATAGCAATCAGCCCCAGCATTTT
V: TRBV11-2; J: TRBJ1-2; size: -; D: -; CDR3: CASSLVQGLLPNYGYTF; DNA: TGTGCCAGCAGCTTAGTGCAGGGACTCCTTCCTAACTATGGCTACACCTTC
V: TRBV5-1; J: TRBJ1-3; size: -; D: TRBD1; CDR3: CASSPGQLSGNTIYF; DNA: TGCGCCAGCAGCCCGGGACAGCTCTCTGGAAACACCATATATTTT
V: TRBV9; J: TRBJ1-2; size: -; D: TRBD1; CDR3: CASSPSDPLRTGYGYTF; DNA: TGTGCCAGCAGCCCATCAGATCCCCTAAGGACAGGGTATGGCTACACCTTC
V: TRBV7-9; J: TRBJ1-5; size: -; D: TRBD1; CDR3: CASSLEISGTGDLQHF; DNA: TGTGCCAGCAGCTTGGAGATTTCGGGGACAGGGGATCTTCAGCATTTT
V: TRBV5-6; J: TRBJ1-1; size: once; D: TRBD1; CDR3: CASSSVLQGADTEAFF; DNA: TGTGCCAGCAGTTCTGTTTTGCAGGGGGCAGACACTGAAGCTTTCTTT
V: TRBV3-1/TRBV3-2; J: TRBJ2-5; size: -; D: -; CDR3: CAASDSGVETQYF; DNA: TGTGCCGCCTCCGACTCGGGAGTGGAGACCCAGTACTTC
V: TRBV5-1; J: TRBJ1-1; size: -; D: -; CDR3: CASSLLGGGNTEAFF; DNA: TGCGCCAGCAGCTTGCTGGGAGGAGGGAACACTGAAGCTTTCTTT
V: TRBV18; J: TRBJ1-1; size: -; D: TRBD1; CDR3: CASSPISGTGTQNTEAFF; DNA: TGTGCCAGCTCACCGATTTCCGGGACAGGGACCCAGAACACTGAAGCTTTCTTT
V: TRBV27; J: TRBJ2-7; size: -; D: TRBD2; CDR3: CASRSLMGGKEQYF; DNA: TGTGCCAGCAGGAGTTTAATGGGAGGGAAAGAGCAGTACTTC